These 5 T cell receptor beta chains share one sample of origin, sequenced in a study of T cell responses to AZD1222 COVID-19 vaccine. TCRdb keeps only in-frame clones here, not all; method: immunoSEQ multiplex PCR. This sample yields approximately 73,000 clones, of which 84% are seen a single time; roughly 9.8% belongs to the top ten. The sample consisted of peripheral blood, taken on day 0 of AZD1222 vaccination. These receptors all come from an adult in good health.

This clone was found a few times. The genes are TRBV6-5 and TRBJ1-5; D unclear. This CDR3 is built from 15 residues. Trimming shortened V by 0 bases and J by 6 bases, and 12 bases separated the two germline ends. Per germline, CDR1 MNHEY and CDR2 SVGAGI. This CDR3 is CASSYSMPSAQPQHF. The CDR3 DNA follows: TGTGCCAGCAGTTACTCGATGCCGTCGGCTCAGCCCCAGCATTTT.

The chain uses TRBV3-1 (or the pseudogene TRBV3-2) and TRBJ1-2; 8 bases line up with TRBD1. CDR1 is LGHDT and CDR2 is YNNKEL in the germline V gene (reference sequence). Trimming at V came to 4 bases and at J to 4 bases, leaving 8 bases not matched to a gene. The CDR3 is 15 amino acids. The CDR3 is CASSRLQGDLYGYTF. For the CDR3, the DNA is TGTGCCAGCAGCCGGCTACAGGGGGACCTCTATGGCTACACCTTC.

The chain joins TRBV28 to TRBJ1-1, with no clear D. V was shortened by 6 bases and J by 11 bases, with 22 bases between the two germline ends. This CDR3 spans 14 amino acids. Germline assignment: CDR1 MDHEN and CDR2 SYDVKM. The CDR3 sequence: CASSSLPGNFGAFF. CDR3 DNA sequence: TGTGCCAGCAGCTCTTTGCCCGGGAACTTCGGGGCTTTCTTT.

The chain joins TRBV9 to TRBJ2-5, with 8 bases fitting TRBD1. The V gene's germline CDR1 is SGDLS and CDR2 YYNGEE. Trimming cost V 0 bases and J 2 bases; bases outside gene matches: 12. The CDR3 length is 18 residues. The CDR3 loop reads CASSVGIVTGGGQETQYF. CDR3 bases: TGTGCCAGCAGCGTAGGGATCGTCACAGGGGGTGGGCAAGAGACCCAGTACTTC.

This chain connects TRBV19 to TRBJ1-1; D possibly corresponds to TRBD1 (6 bases). The CDR3 contains 16 residues. The V end lost 7 bases, the J end lost 0 bases, and 18 bases lay between the germline ends. Germline CDR1 is LNHDA and CDR2 is SQIVND (reference sequence). The DNA of the CDR3 is TGTGCCAGTACCAACTGGAGGGCAGGGGTGAACACTGAAGCTTTCTTT. Translating gives CASTNWRAGVNTEAFF.